This T cell receptor (beta chain) was documented in a study of blood T cells in healthy people across ages. Next came a second PCR, run for about 7 to 12 cycles, which used a sample-barcoded 5' primer along with a J-beta primer mix. Each cDNA molecule carried a tag from a template-switch adaptor that contained 12 random nucleotides. TCRdb independently ran MiXCR on the 5' RACE reads; one entry per CDR3 protein. This table has approximately 400,000 distinct CDR3 sequences, 52% appearing once. With respect to this clonotype: This may be a read error: a much more frequent sequence differs by one nucleotide.

There are 16 residues in the CDR3. V was shortened by 3 bases and J by 7 bases, with 19 bases between the two germline ends. CDR1 is SGHTA and CDR2 is FQGNSA in the germline V gene. The J gene is TRBJ2-1, the V gene TRBV7-2, with D perhaps matching TRBD2 (6 bases). The TCR was taken from a man aged 60 to 75 in good health. Material: blood. This CDR3 is CASSLVRRGNRNEQFF. In DNA form, the CDR3 reads TGTGCCAGCAGCTTGGTCAGACGGGGGAACCGGAATGAGCAGTTCTTC.